The clone carrying this TCR beta chain was recorded a few times. Its antigen is undetermined. TCRdb reprocessed the reads with MiXCR, giving one entry per CDR3 protein. The sample records about 310,000 distinct CDR3 sequences, about 25% being singletons. This sample is part of a study of T cell repertoires in cytomegalovirus infection. Study-wide background: HLA-C-restricted CMV epitopes, recently identified, and well-studied HLA-B-restricted ones were used by the study. Carrying CMV and the relevant HLA type showed in public TCR beta signatures. The study, taken as a whole, reports: Summed frequency of shared TCR beta families picked out CMV carriers who also had the relevant HLA. Ex vivo, HLA-C-restricted CMV-specific TCR beta clonotypes prevailed over the rest of the response.

Deletions cut 1 base from V and 2 bases from J, with 3 bases between. Germline V gene sequence: CDR1 SGHVS, CDR2 FNYEAQ. The CDR3 is 12 residues long. The TCR sequence derives from a human donor in good health (CMV status not recorded). Some clones in this sample may be carry-over from other donors' samples. The sample here was cultured PBMCs, taken from culture after CMV antigen stimulation. This chain connects TRBV7-6 to TRBJ2-7, with D hard to call. The chain's CDR3 is CASSLDTYEQYF. For the CDR3, the DNA is TGTGCCAGCAGCTTAGATACCTACGAGCAGTACTTC.